These 9 T cell receptor beta chains share one sample of origin, sequenced in a study of T cells in women clearing cervical HPV infection. Repertoires were generated with immunoSEQ multiplex PCR, while TCRdb's copy carries only in-frame clones and drops some. The sample totals roughly 47,000 clones. The sample taken for sequencing was blood buffy coat. The origin of the receptors is a woman aged 18-69 years with a cervical HPV16 infection that either progressed to CIN3+ or cleared (not recorded which).

On this clone: The read ends 3 residues before the CDR3 terminus; that terminus is restored from the germline J gene. The chain employs TRBV7-6 and TRBJ2-3; weak D call: TRBD1 (6 bases). This CDR3 contains 16 residues. The germline V gene encodes CDR1 SGHVS and CDR2 FNYEAQ. The CDR3 DNA, read in part, is TGTGCCAGCAGCTTAGCTACATACAGGGAGCTGGCGACG. Residues: CASSLATYRELAT. The entire CDR3 protein is CASSLATYRELATQYF.

The CDR3: CASSWGQAVLDSPLFF. CDR3 DNA, as far as it was read: TGTGCCAGTAGTTGGGGACAGGCCGTCTTGGATTCACCG. This chain connects TRBV19 to TRBJ2-2; 8 bases are a match to TRBD1. The CDR3 end lies 3 residues beyond the end of the read and is filled in from the germline J gene. Germline V CDR1 and CDR2: LNHDA, SQIVND (reference sequence). The CDR3 contains 16 residues.

As concerns this clone: The read is 3 residues too short to cover the CDR3 end, so that end is filled in from the germline J gene. The J gene is TRBJ2-2, the V gene TRBV19, with D perhaps matching TRBD1 (5 bases). Trimming removed 7 bases at V and 1 base at J, with 10 bases between. This CDR3 is built from 14 residues. Germline V gene data show CDR1 as LNHDA and CDR2 as SQIVND (reference sequence). This CDR3 reads CASNIGQNTGELFF. CDR3 bases read: TGTGCCAGTAATATTGGACAGAACACCGGGGAG.

A remark on this clone: Coverage ceases 3 residues before the CDR3 finishes, and the germline J gene fills in the end. The chain employs TRBV27 and TRBJ2-7, with 8 bases that match TRBD1. The V segment lost 6 bases and the J segment 3 bases; nucleotides outside the gene matches: 7. CDR3 length: 14 residues. CDR1 and CDR2 from the germline V gene are MNHEY and SMNVEV (reference sequence). The DNA read from the CDR3 is TGTGCCAGCAGCCTCGACAGGGGTGACTACGAG. Encoded protein: CASSLDRGDYE. The whole CDR3 protein is CASSLDRGDYEQYF.

As for this clone: The DNA ends 3 residues before the CDR3 does, and the rest of the CDR3 is filled in from the germline J gene. The rearrangement links TRBV7-6 to TRBJ2-3; 16 nucleotides match TRBD2. Germline loops: CDR1 SGHVS, CDR2 FNYEAQ. The CDR3 is 17 amino acids. The CDR3 DNA, read in part, is TGTGCCAGCAGTCACCCGGGACTAGCGGGGGGGCCAGGGACG. Encoded protein: CASSHPGLAGGPGT. In full, the CDR3 is CASSHPGLAGGPGTQYF. The entire variable domain, with the rest obtained from reference TRBV7-6 and TRBJ2-3, is as follows: GAGVSQSPRYKVTKRGQDVALRCDPISGHVSLYWYRQALGQGPEFLTYFNYEAQQDKSGLPNDRFSAERPEGSISTLTIQRTEQRDSAMYRCASSHPGLAGGPGTQYFGPGTRLTVL.

The sequenced part of the CDR3 DNA is TGTGCCAGCAGCACCAGACAGGGAGGCCAGCCG. Translation: CASSTRQGGQP. The CDR3 as a whole reads CASSTRQGGQPQYF. The chain carries TRBV7-2 and TRBJ2-3, with D perhaps matching TRBD1 (7 bases). The read terminates 3 residues before the CDR3 end, so the remaining end is supplied by the germline J gene. The germline CDR1 and CDR2 sequences are SGHTA and FQGNSA. The CDR3 covers 14 residues.

In regard to this clone: The read ends 3 residues shy of where the CDR3 ends; the end is completed using the germline J gene. The V call is TRBV20-1, the J call TRBJ2-7; maybe TRBD1 (6 bases). Germline assignment: CDR1 DFQATT and CDR2 SNEGSKA (reference sequence). Trimming removed 5 bases from V and 4 bases from J, with 21 bases in between. The CDR3 totals 15 residues. The CDR3 loop is CSAPLWGRGRYEQYF. CDR3 bases read: TGCAGTGCTCCCTTGTGGGGCAGGGGAAGGTACGAG.

Turning to this clone: The missing CDR3 end, 3 residues past where the read stops, is filled in from the germline J gene. This rearrangement joins TRBV30 to TRBJ1-4, with 9 bases lining up with TRBD1. The junction had 9 bases not matched to a gene; V was cut back by 1 base and J by 6 bases. The CDR3 covers 16 residues. Germline V gene lookup returns CDR1 GTSNPN and CDR2 SVGIG (reference sequence). The CDR3 region is CAWSGGAQGADEKLFF. The CDR3 DNA, read in part, is TGTGCCTGGAGTGGGGGGGCACAGGGGGCGGATGAAAAA.

In regard to this clone: The read ends 3 residues early relative to the CDR3; the germline J gene fills the gap. The gene calls are TRBV7-3 and TRBJ2-1, with 8 bases aligning to TRBD2. The CDR3 runs to 15 residues. Germline-derived CDR1 and CDR2 are SGHTA and FQGTGA. Trimming removed 4 bases from V and 1 base from J; junction bases left unmatched: 3. CDR3 bases read: TGTGCCAGCAGCTCCTCGGGGGGGTCCTACAATGAG. Protein sequence: CASSSSGGSYNE. The CDR3 reads in full as CASSSSGGSYNEQFF.